The 13 T cell receptor beta chains presented below share a single source sample, sequenced in a study of CD8+CD57+ T cells in acquired aplastic anemia. Both TCR beta VDJ combination and CDR3 sequence profiling were carried out. Genomic DNA was the template for this profiling. TCRdb analysed the reads with MiXCR anew, one entry per CDR3 protein. The table records 50,000 to 65,000 distinct CDR3 sequences, around 55% of them present only once. The sample taken for sequencing was sorted CD4+, CD8+, or CD8+CD57+ T cells (not recorded which) from PBMCs. These receptors all stem from a human donor in good health, serving as a control.

Relative to its sample, this clonotype is medium-sized (0.01 to 0.1%). For the CDR3, the DNA is TGTGCCAGCAGGGGGGACAGTCGAGGATCACCCCTCCACTTT. It is translated as CASRGDSRGSPLHF. The chain recombines TRBV2 with TRBJ1-6; 7 positions agree with TRBD1. This CDR3 comprises 14 residues. Unmatched junction bases numbered 9, after V lost 6 bases and J lost 10 bases. From germline, CDR1 is SNHLY and CDR2 FYNNEI. Full variable domain (remainder filled in from reference TRBV2 and TRBJ1-6): EPEVTQTPSHQVTQMGQEVILRCVPISNHLYFYWYRQILGQKVEFLVSFYNNEISEKSEIFDDQFSVERPDGSNFTLKIRSTKLEDSAMYFCASRGDSRGSPLHFGNGTRLTVT.

This chain uses TRBV7-8 with TRBJ2-3, with D unresolved. V was shortened by 6 bases and J by 6 bases, with 13 bases between the two germline ends. The CDR3 totals 13 residues. Looked up from germline, CDR1 is SGHVS and CDR2 is FQNEAQ. In DNA, the CDR3 is TGTGCCAGCAGTCCAACCCCCAGTGATACGCAGTATTTT. It codes for CASSPTPSDTQYF.

The genes are TRBV7-9 and TRBJ1-6, with 7 bases identical to TRBD1. The CDR3 spans 14 residues. CDR1 is SEHNR and CDR2 is FQNEAQ in the germline V gene (reference sequence). J was trimmed by 8 bases and V by 1 base; bases with no gene match: 2. The CDR3 spells CASSLGTGHSPLHF. The CDR3 DNA follows: TGTGCCAGCAGCTTAGGGACAGGACATTCACCCCTCCACTTT.

This sequence joins TRBV7-8 and TRBJ1-5, with D perhaps TRBD1 (6 bases). Germline values: CDR1 SGHVS, CDR2 FQNEAQ. The CDR3 runs 14 residues. V gave up 7 bases and J gave up 2 bases, with 12 bases separating them. The CDR3 DNA is TGTGCCAGCACTTCCGGGGGGCGCAATCAGCCCCAGCATTTT. It specifies CASTSGGRNQPQHF.

This chain uses TRBV2 with TRBJ2-5, with a tentative D call TRBD2 (6 bases). Germline CDR1 reads SNHLY; CDR2 reads FYNNEI. V lost 3 bases, J lost 1 base, and 12 bases lay in between. This CDR3 spans 15 amino acids. CDR3 region: CASSEGLAIQETQYF. DNA for the CDR3: TGTGCCAGCAGTGAGGGTCTAGCGATCCAAGAGACCCAGTACTTC.

This clonotype was counted ten times or more. The chain has TRBV3-1 and TRBJ1-1; 10 bases are shared with TRBD1. J gave up 3 bases and V 7 bases, and 8 bases lay outside the gene matches. CDR1 LGHDT and CDR2 YNNKEL come from the germline V gene (reference sequence). The CDR3 contains 15 residues. The CDR3 spells CASTRQGARDTEAFF. DNA for the CDR3: TGTGCCAGCACCCGACAGGGGGCGAGGGACACTGAAGCTTTCTTT. The full variable domain, completed using reference TRBV3-1 and TRBJ1-1, is DTAVSQTPKYLVTQMGNDKSIKCEQNLGHDTMYWYKQDSKKFLKIMFSYNNKELIINETVPNRFSPKSPDKAHLNLHINSLELGDSAVYFCASTRQGARDTEAFFGQGTRLTVV.

This clonotype was seen more than once but under ten times. This chain links TRBV10-3 with TRBJ2-7; 9 nucleotides align to TRBD1. This CDR3 is 15 amino acids long. From germline, CDR1 is ENHRY and CDR2 SYGVKD. Trimming took 6 bases from V and 2 from J; bases not matched to a gene: 8. CDR3 in DNA: TGTGCCATCAGGATCGGGACAGGGAAGGCCTACGAGCAGTACTTC. Translated: CAIRIGTGKAYEQYF.

The chain recombines TRBV7-6 with TRBJ2-7; D may be TRBD1 (6 bases). Germline V gene lookup returns CDR1 SGHVS and CDR2 FNYEAQ. The CDR3 covers 13 residues. V was trimmed by 2 bases and J by 4 bases, leaving 9 bases between them. CDR3 region: CASSLWGQYEQYF. In DNA, the CDR3 is TGTGCCAGCAGCTTATGGGGGCAGTACGAGCAGTACTTC.

The J gene is TRBJ2-1, the V gene TRBV29-1; D gene unclear. Germline V gene sequence: CDR1 SQVTM, CDR2 ANQGSEA. Trimming took off 6 bases at V and 10 bases at J, with 19 bases between the two ends. The CDR3 extends over 13 amino acids. The CDR3 loop reads CSVRGTSTGEQFF. CDR3 in DNA: TGCAGCGTAAGAGGAACGAGCACCGGGGAGCAGTTCTTC.

This clonotype was observed at least ten times. This rearrangement joins TRBV20-1 to TRBJ2-1; no clear D gene. This CDR3 spans 15 amino acids. V was shortened by 6 bases and J by 0 bases, with 15 bases between the two germline ends. Looked up from germline, CDR1 is DFQATT and CDR2 is SNEGSKA (reference sequence). In nucleotides, the CDR3 is TGCAGTGCCCCCCGCCCCAGCAGCTCCTACAATGAGCAGTTCTTC. It translates to CSAPRPSSSYNEQFF.

This clonotype was seen ten or more times. The chain joins TRBV5-1 to TRBJ1-1, with D hard to call. Germline lookup yields CDR1 SGHRS and CDR2 YFSETQ. The length of the CDR3 is 13 residues. Trimming took 3 bases from V and 3 from J, leaving 9 bases between them. CDR3 protein: CASSWLSYTEAFF. DNA for the CDR3: TGCGCCAGCAGCTGGCTGAGCTACACTGAAGCTTTCTTT.

This rearrangement joins TRBV10-1 to TRBJ2-7; possibly TRBD1 for D (6 bases). This CDR3 has 13 residues. CDR1 is WNHNN and CDR2 is SYGVQD in the germline V gene (reference sequence). Trimming took 3 bases from V and 5 from J, leaving 11 bases between them. CDR3 nucleotides: TGCGCCAGCAGTGATGTACAGGGCCACGAGCAGTACTTC. This sequence encodes CASSDVQGHEQYF.

A few counts support this clonotype. V is TRBV20-1 and J is TRBJ1-2, with D possibly TRBD1 on 5 matching bases. Between the trimmed V and J ends, which lost 5 bases and 6 bases, there was a span of 16 bases. Germline CDR1 DFQATT, CDR2 SNEGSKA (reference sequence). The CDR3 contains 13 residues. CDR3 sequence (DNA): TGCAGTGCTCAAAACCCTCTAGGGGATGGCTACACCTTC. Its translation: CSAQNPLGDGYTF.